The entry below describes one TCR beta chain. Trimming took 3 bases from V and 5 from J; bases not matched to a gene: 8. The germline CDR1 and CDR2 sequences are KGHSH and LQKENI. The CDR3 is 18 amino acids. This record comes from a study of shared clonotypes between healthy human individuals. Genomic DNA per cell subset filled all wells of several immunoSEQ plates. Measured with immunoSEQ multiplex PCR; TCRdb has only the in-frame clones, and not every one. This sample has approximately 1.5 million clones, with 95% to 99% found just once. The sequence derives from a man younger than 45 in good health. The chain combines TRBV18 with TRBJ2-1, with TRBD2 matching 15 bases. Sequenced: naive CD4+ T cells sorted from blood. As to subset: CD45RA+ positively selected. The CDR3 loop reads CASSPPGTSGRRDNEQFF. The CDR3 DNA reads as TGTGCCAGCTCACCTCCCGGGACTAGCGGGAGGAGGGACAATGAGCAGTTCTTC.